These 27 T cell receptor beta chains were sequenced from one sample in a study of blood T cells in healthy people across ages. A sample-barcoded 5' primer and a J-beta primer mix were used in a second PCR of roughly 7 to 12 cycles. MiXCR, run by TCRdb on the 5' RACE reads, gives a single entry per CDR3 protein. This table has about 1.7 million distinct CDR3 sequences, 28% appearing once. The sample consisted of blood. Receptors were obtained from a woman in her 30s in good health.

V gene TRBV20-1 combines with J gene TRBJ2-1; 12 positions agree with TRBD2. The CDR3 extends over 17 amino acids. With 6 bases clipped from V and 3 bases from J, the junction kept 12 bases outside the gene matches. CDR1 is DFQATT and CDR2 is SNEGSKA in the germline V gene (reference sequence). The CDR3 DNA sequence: TGCAGTGCCGCCCGGGCTAGCGGGGGGGCCATCTACAATGAGCAGTTCTTC. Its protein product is CSAARASGGAIYNEQFF.

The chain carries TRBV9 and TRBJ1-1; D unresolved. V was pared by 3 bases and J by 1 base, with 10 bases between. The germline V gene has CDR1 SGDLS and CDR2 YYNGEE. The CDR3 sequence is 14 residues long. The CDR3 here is CASSGGGRNTEAFF. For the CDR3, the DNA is TGTGCCAGCAGCGGGGGTGGGAGGAACACTGAAGCTTTCTTT. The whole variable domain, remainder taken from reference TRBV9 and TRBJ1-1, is DSGVTQTPKHLITATGQRVTLRCSPRSGDLSVYWYQQSLDQGLQFLIQYYNGEERAKGNILERFSAQQFPDLHSELNLSSLELGDSALYFCASSGGGRNTEAFFGQGTRLTVV.

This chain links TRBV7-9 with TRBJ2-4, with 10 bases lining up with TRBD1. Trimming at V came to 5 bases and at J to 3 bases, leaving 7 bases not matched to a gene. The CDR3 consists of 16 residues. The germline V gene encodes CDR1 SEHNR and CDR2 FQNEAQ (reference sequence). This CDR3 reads CASSPGQGVSKNIQYF. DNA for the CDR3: TGTGCCAGCAGCCCCGGACAGGGGGTCAGCAAAAACATTCAGTACTTC.

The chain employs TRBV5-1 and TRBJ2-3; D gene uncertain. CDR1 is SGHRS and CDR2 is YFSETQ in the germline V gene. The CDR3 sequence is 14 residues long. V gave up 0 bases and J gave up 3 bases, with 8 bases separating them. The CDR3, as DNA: TGCGCCAGCAGCTTGGCCAAGAAAACAGATACGCAGTATTTT. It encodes CASSLAKKTDTQYF.

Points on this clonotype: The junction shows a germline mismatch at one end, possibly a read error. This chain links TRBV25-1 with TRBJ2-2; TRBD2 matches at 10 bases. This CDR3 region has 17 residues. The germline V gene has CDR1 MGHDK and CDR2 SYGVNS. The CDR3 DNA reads TGTGCCAGCAGTGAATATAGTTTCCTAGCGGGGGCCGGGGAACTGTTTTTT. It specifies CASSEYSFLAGAGELFF.

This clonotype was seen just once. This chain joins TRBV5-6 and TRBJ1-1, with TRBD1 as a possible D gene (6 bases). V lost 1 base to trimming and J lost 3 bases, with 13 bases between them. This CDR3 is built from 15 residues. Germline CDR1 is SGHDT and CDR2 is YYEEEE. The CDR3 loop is CASSLPVGQYTEAFF. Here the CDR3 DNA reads TGTGCCAGCAGCTTGCCGGTTGGACAGTACACTGAAGCTTTCTTT.

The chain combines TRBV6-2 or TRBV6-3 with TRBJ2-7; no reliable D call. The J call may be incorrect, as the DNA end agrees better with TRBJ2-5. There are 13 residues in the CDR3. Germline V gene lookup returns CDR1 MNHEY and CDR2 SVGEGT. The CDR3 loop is CASSYNLGETQYF. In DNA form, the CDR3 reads TGTGCCAGCAGTTACAACCTGGGGGAGACCCAGTACTTC.

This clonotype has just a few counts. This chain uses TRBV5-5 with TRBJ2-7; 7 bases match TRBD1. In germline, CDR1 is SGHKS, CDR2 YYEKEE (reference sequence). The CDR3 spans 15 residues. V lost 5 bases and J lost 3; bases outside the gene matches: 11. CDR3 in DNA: TGTGCCAGCAGACGATACGGCGACAGGGACTACGAGCAGTACTTC. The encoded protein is CASRRYGDRDYEQYF. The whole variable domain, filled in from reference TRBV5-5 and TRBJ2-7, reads DAGVTQSPTHLIKTRGQQVTLRCSPISGHKSVSWYQQVLGQGPQFIFQYYEKEERGRGNFPDRFSARQFPNYSSELNVNALLLGDSALYLCASRRYGDRDYEQYFGPGTRLTVT.

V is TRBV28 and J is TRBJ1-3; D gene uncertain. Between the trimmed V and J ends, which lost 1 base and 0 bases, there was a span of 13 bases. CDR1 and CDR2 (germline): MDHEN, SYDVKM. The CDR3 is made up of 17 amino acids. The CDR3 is CASSLLLAAYSGNTIYF. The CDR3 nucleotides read TGTGCCAGCAGTTTATTGCTGGCAGCATACTCTGGAAACACCATATATTTT.

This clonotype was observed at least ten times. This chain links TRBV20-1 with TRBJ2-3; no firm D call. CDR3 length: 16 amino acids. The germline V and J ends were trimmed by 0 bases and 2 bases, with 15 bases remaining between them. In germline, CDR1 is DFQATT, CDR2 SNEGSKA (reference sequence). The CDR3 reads CSARDREKVVTDTQYF. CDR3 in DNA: TGCAGTGCTAGAGATCGCGAGAAGGTCGTCACAGATACGCAGTATTTT.

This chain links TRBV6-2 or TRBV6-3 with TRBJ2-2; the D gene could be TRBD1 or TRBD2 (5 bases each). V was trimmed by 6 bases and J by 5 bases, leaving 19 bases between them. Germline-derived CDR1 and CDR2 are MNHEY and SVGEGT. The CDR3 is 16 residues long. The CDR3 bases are TGTGCCAGCAGCCAGACCCGGGACGGTCGGACCGGGGAGCTGTTTTTT. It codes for CASSQTRDGRTGELFF.

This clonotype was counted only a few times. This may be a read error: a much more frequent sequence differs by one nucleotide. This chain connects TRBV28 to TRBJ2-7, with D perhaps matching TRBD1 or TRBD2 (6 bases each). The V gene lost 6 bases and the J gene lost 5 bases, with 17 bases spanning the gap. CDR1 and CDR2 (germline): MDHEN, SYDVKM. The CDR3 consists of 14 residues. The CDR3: CASSRDTGAHEQYF. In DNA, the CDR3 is TGTGCCAGCAGCCGGGACACGGGGGCCCACGAGCAGTACTTC.

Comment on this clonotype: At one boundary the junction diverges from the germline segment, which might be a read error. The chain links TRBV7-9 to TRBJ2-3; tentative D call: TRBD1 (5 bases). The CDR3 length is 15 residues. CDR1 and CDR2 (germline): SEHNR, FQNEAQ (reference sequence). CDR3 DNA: TGTGCTAGCAGCCACCGAGACAGAGTCACAGATACGCAGTATTTT. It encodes CASSHRDRVTDTQYF.

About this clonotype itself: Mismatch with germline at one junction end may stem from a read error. CDR3 nucleotides: TGTGTCAGCAAGGTCGCATACCATCAGCCCCAGCATTTT. Translating gives CVSKVAYHQPQHF. The chain carries TRBV6-2 or TRBV6-3 and TRBJ1-5, with D uncertain. The CDR3 extends over 13 amino acids. CDR1 is MNHEY and CDR2 is SVGEGT in the germline V gene.

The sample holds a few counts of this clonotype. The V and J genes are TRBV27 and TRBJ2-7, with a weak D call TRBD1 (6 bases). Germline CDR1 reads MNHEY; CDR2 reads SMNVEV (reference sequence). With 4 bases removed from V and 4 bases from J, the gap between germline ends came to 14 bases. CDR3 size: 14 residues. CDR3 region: CASSSQGFGYEQYF. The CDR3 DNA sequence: TGTGCCAGCAGTTCTCAGGGGTTCGGTTACGAGCAGTACTTC.

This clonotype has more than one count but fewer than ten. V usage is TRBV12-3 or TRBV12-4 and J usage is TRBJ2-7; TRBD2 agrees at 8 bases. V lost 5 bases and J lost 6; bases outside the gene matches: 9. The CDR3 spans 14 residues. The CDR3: CASSHGRAWSEQYF. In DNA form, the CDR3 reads TGTGCCAGCAGTCACGGGAGGGCGTGGTCCGAGCAGTACTTC.

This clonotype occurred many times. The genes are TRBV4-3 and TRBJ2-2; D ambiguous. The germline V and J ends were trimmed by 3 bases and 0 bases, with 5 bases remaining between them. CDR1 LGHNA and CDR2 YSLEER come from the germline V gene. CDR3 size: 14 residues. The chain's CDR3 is CASSHRSNTGELFF. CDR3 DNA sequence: TGCGCCAGCAGCCATCGGTCGAACACCGGGGAGCTGTTTTTT.

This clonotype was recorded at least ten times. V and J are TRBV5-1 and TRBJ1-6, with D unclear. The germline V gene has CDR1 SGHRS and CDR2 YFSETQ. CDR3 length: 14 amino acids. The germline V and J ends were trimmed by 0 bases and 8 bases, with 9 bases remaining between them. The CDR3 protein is CASSLAGGDSPLHF. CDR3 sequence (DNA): TGCGCCAGCAGCTTGGCCGGCGGAGATTCACCCCTCCACTTT.

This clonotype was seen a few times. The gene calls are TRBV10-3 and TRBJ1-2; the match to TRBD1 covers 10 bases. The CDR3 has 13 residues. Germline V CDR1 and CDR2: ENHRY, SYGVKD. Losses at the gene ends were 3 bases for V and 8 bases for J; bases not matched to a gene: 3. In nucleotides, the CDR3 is TGTGCCATCAGTGAAGGGACAGGGGAGGGCTACACCTTC. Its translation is CAISEGTGEGYTF.

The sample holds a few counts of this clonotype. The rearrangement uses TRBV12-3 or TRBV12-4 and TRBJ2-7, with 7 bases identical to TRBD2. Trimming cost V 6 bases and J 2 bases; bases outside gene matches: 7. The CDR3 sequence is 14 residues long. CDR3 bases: TGTGCCAGCAGGGACGGGGGGACCACCTACGAGCAGTACTTC. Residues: CASRDGGTTYEQYF.

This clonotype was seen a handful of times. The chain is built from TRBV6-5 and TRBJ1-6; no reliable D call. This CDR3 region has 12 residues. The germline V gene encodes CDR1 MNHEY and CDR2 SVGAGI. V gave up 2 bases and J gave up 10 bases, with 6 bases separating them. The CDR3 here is CASSYIGSPLHF. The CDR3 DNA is TGTGCCAGCAGTTACATAGGGTCACCCCTCCACTTT.

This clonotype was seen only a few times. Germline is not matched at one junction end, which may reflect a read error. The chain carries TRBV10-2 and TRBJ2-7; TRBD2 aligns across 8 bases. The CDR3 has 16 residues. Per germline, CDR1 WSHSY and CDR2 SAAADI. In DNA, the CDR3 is TGCGTCAGCAGGATTGGCACCACGGGAGGGGTCTACGAGCAGTACTTC. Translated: CVSRIGTTGGVYEQYF.

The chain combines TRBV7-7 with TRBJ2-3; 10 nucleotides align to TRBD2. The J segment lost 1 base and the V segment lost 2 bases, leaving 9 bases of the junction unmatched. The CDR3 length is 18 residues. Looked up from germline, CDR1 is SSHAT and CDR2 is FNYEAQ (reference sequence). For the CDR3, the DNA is TGTGCCAGCAGCTTAACAACCCCCGGGACTAGCGGCACAGATACGCAGTATTTT. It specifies CASSLTTPGTSGTDTQYF.

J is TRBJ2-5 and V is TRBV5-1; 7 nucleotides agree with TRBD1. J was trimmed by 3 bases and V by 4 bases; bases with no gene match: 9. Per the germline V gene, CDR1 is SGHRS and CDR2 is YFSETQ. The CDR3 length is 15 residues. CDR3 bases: TGCGCCAGCAGCGCATCACAGGGGCGGGAAGAGACCCAGTACTTC. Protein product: CASSASQGREETQYF.

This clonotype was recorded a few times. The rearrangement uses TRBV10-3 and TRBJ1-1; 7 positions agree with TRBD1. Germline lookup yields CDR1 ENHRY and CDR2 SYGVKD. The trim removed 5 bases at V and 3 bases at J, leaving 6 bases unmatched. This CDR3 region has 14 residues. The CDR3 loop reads CAISWDSSYTEAFF. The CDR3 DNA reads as TGTGCCATCAGTTGGGACAGTTCGTACACTGAAGCTTTCTTT.

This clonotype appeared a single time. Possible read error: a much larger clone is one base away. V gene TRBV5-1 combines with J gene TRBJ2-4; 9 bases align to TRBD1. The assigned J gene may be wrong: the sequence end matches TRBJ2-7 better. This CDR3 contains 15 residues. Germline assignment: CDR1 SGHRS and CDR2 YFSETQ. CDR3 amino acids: CTSSFPDRGNYEQYF. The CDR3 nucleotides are TGCACCAGCAGCTTCCCGGACAGGGGAAACTACGAGCAGTACTTC.

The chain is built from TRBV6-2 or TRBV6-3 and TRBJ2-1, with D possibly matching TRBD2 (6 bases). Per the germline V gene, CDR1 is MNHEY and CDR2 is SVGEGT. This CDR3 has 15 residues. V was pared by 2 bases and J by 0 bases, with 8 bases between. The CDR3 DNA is TGTGCCAGCAGTTACGTCGGGAGCTCCTACAATGAGCAGTTCTTC. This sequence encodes CASSYVGSSYNEQFF.